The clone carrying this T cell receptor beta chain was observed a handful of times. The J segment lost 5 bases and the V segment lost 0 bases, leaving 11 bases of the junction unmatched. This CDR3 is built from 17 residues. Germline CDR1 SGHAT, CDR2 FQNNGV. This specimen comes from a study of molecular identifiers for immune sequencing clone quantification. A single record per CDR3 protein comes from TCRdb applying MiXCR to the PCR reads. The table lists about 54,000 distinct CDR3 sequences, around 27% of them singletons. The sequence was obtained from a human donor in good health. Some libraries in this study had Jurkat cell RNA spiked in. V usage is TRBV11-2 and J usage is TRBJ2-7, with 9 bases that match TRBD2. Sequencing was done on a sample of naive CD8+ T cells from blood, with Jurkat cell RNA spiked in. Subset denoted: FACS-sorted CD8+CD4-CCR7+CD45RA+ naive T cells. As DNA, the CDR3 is TGTGCCAGCAGCTTAGATCCGCCCCTAGCGGGACTAGACGAGCAGTACTTC. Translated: CASSLDPPLAGLDEQYF. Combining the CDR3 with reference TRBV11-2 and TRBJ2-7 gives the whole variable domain EAGVAQSPRYKIIEKRQSVAFWCNPISGHATLYWYQQILGQGPKLLIQFQNNGVVDDSQLPKDRFSAERLKGVDSTLKIQPAKLEDSAVYLCASSLDPPLAGLDEQYFGPGTRLTVT.